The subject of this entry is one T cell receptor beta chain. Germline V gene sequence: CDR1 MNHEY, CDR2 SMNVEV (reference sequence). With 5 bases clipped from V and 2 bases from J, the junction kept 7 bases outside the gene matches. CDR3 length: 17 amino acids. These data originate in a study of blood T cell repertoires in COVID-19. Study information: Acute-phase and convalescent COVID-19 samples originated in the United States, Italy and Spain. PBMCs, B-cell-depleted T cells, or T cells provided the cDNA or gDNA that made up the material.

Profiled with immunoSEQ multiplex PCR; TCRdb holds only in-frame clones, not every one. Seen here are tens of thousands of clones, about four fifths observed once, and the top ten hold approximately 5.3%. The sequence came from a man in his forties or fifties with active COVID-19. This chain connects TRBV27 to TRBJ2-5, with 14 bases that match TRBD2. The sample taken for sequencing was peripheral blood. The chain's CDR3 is CASSLGLAGAPQETQYF. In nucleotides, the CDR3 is TGTGCCAGCAGTCTGGGACTAGCGGGGGCCCCTCAAGAGACCCAGTACTTC.